What follows is one T cell receptor (beta chain) and its context. The data were taken from a study of blood T cell repertoires in COVID-19. The overall study: The United States, Italy and Spain were the sources of the acute and convalescent COVID-19 samples. PBMCs, B-cell-depleted T cells, or T cells were the source of the cDNA or gDNA that made up the material.

CDR3 length equals 14 residues. The germline V gene encodes CDR1 SGDLS and CDR2 YYNGEE. V lost 1 base and J lost 6; bases outside the gene matches: 6. In Seattle, patients joined the study during active infection and were tracked longitudinally. In the original processing: Reference gene primer amplification in the assay estimated nucleated cell counts. Profiling relied on immunoSEQ multiplex PCR, and the TCRdb table lists in-frame clones only, not all of them. The V and J calls and clone size are taken from that table; D and trimming were inferred from the DNA. This sample has around 280,000 clones, with almost 90% found just once.

The sample comprised peripheral blood. This sequence originates from a woman in her thirties with COVID-19, enrolled during active disease. The J gene is TRBJ1-2, the V gene TRBV9; 7 positions match TRBD1. Written as DNA, the CDR3 is TGTGCCAGCAGCGTAAACAGGGGATATGATGGCTACACCTTC. Translating it yields CASSVNRGYDGYTF.